The sequence of this T cell receptor (beta chain) was determined in a study of cytomegalovirus exposure and HLA in healthy donors. Study results and limitations: TCR beta sequences numbering 15,000 to 20,000 were associated with HLA alleles at 0.05 false discovery rate in a later analysis. Earlier analysis looked at TCR beta V segments, and most were productive about 90% or about 30% of the time.

Regarding this clone: The antigen remains unidentified.

The CDR3 spans 14 residues. CDR1 is SGHVS and CDR2 is FNYEAQ in the germline V gene. Germline trimming cut 8 bases from V and 5 bases from J; bases unmatched to any gene: 9. The PCR made use of 60 Vbeta and 13 Jbeta primers. This table comes from immunoSEQ multiplex PCR, and its TCRdb copy is limited to in-frame clones, with some not included. The data show 150,000 to 200,000 clones, 65% to 80% seen once. The sample was PBMCs. This clonotype originated in a woman younger than 45 in good health and CMV-seropositive. The rearrangement uses TRBV7-6 and TRBJ2-3; 8 bases align to TRBD2. The CDR3 nucleotides are TGTGCCAGCCAAAGCGGGGGTGGGGTAGATACGCAGTATTTT. It encodes CASQSGGGVDTQYF.